This T cell receptor (beta chain) was sequenced in a study of blood T cell repertoires in COVID-19. About the research overall: The United States, Italy and Spain supplied acute and convalescent COVID-19 samples. T cells, B-cell-depleted T cells, or PBMCs provided the cDNA or gDNA that served as material.

Authors' data handling: Amplification of reference gene primers provided the estimated nucleated cell counts. The protocol was immunoSEQ multiplex PCR, while the TCRdb copy is restricted to in-frame clones and leaves out a portion. V and J calls and clone size come straight from that table; D and trimming were deduced from the DNA. The data hold approximately 150,000 clones, with roughly four fifths observed a single time. The V and J ends lost 4 bases and 5 bases, in that order; junction bases with no gene match: 7. CDR1 is ENHRY, CDR2 SYGVKD, per germline. This CDR3 is built from 14 residues. V is TRBV10-3 and J is TRBJ1-1; 7 bases line up with TRBD1. This sequence was found in a human donor with acute or convalescent COVID-19. The donor label of this sample is uncertain. Sequencing was performed on peripheral blood. CDR3 bases: TGTGCCATCAGTGGGGGACAGCACCAGACTGAAGCTTTCTTT. Its protein product is CAISGGQHQTEAFF.